Ten or more counts support the clone carrying this T cell receptor (beta chain). Its target is not known. This sample is drawn from a study of breast tumors, draining lymph nodes, adjacent tissues. General observations from the study: Tumor repertoires ranked between lymph nodes and nontumor tissue in diversity, with V and J gene preferences.

The germline gives CDR1 MNHNS, CDR2 SASEGT. CDR3 length: 14 amino acids. The trim removed 6 bases at V and 6 bases at J, leaving 3 bases unmatched. Samples came from axillary lymph nodes draining the breast cancer. Each CDR3 protein is one row after TCRdb ran MiXCR on the multiplex PCR reads. This table holds roughly 100,000 distinct CDR3 sequences, about 29% found once. The clonotype was recovered from a female donor with breast cancer. Some clones in this sample may be carry-over from other donors' samples. The sample comprised axillary lymph node tissue. V and J are TRBV6-1 and TRBJ2-1; TRBD1 matches at 12 bases. The CDR3 loop reads CASRRDRGLNEQFF. Written as DNA, the CDR3 is TGTGCCAGCAGGAGGGACAGGGGGCTCAATGAGCAGTTCTTC.